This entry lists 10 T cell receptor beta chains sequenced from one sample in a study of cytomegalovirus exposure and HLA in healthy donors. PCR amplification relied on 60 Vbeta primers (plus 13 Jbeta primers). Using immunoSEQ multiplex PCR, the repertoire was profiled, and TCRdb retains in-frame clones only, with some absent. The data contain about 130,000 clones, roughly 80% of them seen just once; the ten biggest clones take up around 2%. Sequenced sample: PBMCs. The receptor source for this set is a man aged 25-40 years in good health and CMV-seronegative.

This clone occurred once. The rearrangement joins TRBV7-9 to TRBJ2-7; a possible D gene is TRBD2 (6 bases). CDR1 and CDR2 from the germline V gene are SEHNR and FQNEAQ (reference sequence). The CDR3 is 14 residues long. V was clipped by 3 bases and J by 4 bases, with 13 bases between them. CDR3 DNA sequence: TGTGCCAGCAGCTTCCGGGACTCTCCATACGAGCAGTACTTC. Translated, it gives CASSFRDSPYEQYF. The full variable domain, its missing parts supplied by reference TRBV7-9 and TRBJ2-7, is DTGVSQNPRHKITKRGQNVTFRCDPISEHNRLYWYRQTLGQGPEFLTYFQNEAQLEKSRLLSDRFSAERPKGSFSTLEIQRTEQGDSAMYLCASSFRDSPYEQYFGPGTRLTVT.

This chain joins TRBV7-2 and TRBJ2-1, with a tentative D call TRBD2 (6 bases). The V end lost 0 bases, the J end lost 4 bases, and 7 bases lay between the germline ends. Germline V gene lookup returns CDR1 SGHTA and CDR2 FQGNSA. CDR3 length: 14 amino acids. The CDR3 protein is CASSLAREYNEQFF. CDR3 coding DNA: TGTGCCAGCAGCTTAGCCCGGGAGTACAATGAGCAGTTCTTC.

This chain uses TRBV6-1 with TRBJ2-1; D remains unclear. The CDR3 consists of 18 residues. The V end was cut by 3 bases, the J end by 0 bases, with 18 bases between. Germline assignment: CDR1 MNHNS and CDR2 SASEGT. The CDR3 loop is CASSDILFSSYSYNEQFF. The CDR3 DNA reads TGTGCCAGCAGTGATATTTTGTTTAGCTCCTACTCCTACAATGAGCAGTTCTTC.

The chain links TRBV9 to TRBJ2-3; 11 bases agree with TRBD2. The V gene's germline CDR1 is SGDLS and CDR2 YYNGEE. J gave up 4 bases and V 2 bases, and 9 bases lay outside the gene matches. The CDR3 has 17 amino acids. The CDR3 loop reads CASSVRLAGRGADTQYF. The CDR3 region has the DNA TGTGCCAGCAGCGTGCGACTAGCGGGACGTGGCGCAGATACGCAGTATTTT.

The CDR3 nucleotides read TGTGCCACCAGCAGAGCCCTAGCGGGAGCGGGCTCCTACGAGCAGTACTTC. This translates into CATSRALAGAGSYEQYF. The chain employs TRBV15 and TRBJ2-7, with TRBD2 matching over 10 bases. The germline CDR1 and CDR2 sequences are LNHNV and YYDKDF (reference sequence). The CDR3 is 17 residues long. V lost 1 base and J lost 0; bases outside the gene matches: 6.

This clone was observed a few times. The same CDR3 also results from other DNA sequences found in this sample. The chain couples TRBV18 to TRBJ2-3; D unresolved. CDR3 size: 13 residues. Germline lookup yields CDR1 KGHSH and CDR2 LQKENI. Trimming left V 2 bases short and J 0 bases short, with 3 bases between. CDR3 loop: CASSPSSTDTQYF. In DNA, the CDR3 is TGTGCCAGCTCACCATCTAGCACAGATACGCAGTATTTT.

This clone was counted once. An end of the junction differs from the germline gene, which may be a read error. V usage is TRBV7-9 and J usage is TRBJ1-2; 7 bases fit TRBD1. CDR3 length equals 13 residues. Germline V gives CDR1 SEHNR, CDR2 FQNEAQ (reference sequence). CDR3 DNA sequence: TGTTCCAGCAGTCGACAGGGTAACTATGGCTACACCTTC. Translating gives CSSSRQGNYGYTF.

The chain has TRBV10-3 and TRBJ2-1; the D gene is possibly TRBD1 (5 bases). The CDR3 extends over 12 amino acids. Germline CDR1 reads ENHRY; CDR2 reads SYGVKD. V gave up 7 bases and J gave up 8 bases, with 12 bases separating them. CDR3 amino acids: CAIKDTDDEQFF. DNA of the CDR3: TGTGCCATCAAGGACACCGACGATGAGCAGTTCTTC.

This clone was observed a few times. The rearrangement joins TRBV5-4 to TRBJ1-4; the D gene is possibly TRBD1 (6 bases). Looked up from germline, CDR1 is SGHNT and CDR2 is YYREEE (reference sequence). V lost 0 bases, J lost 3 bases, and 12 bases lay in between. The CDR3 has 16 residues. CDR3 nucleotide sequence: TGTGCCAGCAGCTTGGCCAAGACAGGCTCTAATGAAAAACTGTTTTTT. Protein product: CASSLAKTGSNEKLFF.

For the CDR3, the DNA is TGTGCCAGCAGTTCTTATGGGACTAGCGATTACGAGCAGTACTTC. Translating gives CASSSYGTSDYEQYF. The V call is TRBV6-5, the J call TRBJ2-7, with 10 positions matching TRBD2. Germline V gives CDR1 MNHEY, CDR2 SVGAGI. Trimming took 4 bases from V and 4 from J; bases not matched to a gene: 7. This CDR3 comprises 15 residues.